This T cell receptor (beta chain) was retrieved from a study of blood T cell repertoires in COVID-19. Study details: T cells, B-cell-depleted T cells, or PBMCs supplied cDNA or gDNA.

Generated by immunoSEQ multiplex PCR, the TCRdb table keeps only in-frame clones and is missing some. Here the sample spans some 200,000 clones, about 78% being singletons. This CDR3 has 13 residues. V was pared by 3 bases and J by 6 bases, with 9 bases between. This rearrangement joins TRBV12-3 or TRBV12-4 to TRBJ1-3; D uncertain. Sequencing used peripheral blood. This sequence was found in a woman between 45 and 60 years old with active or convalescent COVID-19. The CDR3 sequence: CASSLAGSNTIYF. For the CDR3, the DNA is TGTGCCAGCAGTTTGGCCGGGTCAAACACCATATATTTT.